The T cell receptor beta chain described here comes from a study of tumor and adjacent non-tumor tissue in lung cancer. The library came from three nested PCR rounds adapted from ARM-PCR protocols. TCRdb re-derived calls from the multiplex PCR reads in MiXCR, one entry per CDR3 protein. The sample holds approximately 47,000 distinct CDR3 sequences, more than 55% seen once. CDR1 is SGHAT, CDR2 FQNNGV, per germline. Trimming left V 5 bases short and J 5 bases short, with 9 bases between. This CDR3 is built from 12 residues. Ten or more counts support this clonotype. No antigen is known for it. This sample's RNA came from whole unsorted tissue. Distant lung tissue was collected more than 3 cm away from the tumor edge. Study-wide findings and caveats: In normal lung, the top 100 clones were significantly more dominant than in tumor.

This rearrangement joins TRBV11-2 to TRBJ1-2; possibly TRBD1 for D (5 bases). Material: distant non-tumor lung tissue. The sequence was obtained from a woman in her 70s with non-small cell lung cancer. CDR3 sequence: CASSGDRYGYTF. The CDR3 nucleotides are TGTGCCAGCAGCGGAGACAGATATGGCTACACCTTC.